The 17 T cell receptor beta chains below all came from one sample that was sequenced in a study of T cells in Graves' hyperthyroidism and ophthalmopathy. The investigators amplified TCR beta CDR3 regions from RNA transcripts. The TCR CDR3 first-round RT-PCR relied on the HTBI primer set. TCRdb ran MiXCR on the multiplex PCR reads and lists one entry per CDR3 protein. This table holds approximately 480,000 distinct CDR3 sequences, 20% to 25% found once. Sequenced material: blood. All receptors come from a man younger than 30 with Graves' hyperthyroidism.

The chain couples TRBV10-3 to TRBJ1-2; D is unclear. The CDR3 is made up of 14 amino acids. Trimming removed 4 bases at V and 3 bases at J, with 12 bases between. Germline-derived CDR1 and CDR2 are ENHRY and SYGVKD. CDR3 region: CAISGPGDDYGYTF. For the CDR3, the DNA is TGTGCCATCAGTGGACCCGGGGATGACTATGGCTACACCTTC.

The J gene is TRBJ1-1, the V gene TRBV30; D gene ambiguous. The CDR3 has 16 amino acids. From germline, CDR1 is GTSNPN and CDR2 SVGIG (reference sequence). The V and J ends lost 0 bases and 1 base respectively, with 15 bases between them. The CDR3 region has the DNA TGTGCCTGGAGTGTAATTGGGGTAGGTCGGAACACTGAAGCTTTCTTT. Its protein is CAWSVIGVGRNTEAFF.

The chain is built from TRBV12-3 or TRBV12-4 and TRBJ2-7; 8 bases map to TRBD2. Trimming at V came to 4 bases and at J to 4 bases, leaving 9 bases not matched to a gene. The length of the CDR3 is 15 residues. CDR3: CASSSSGSLKYEQYF. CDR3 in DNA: TGTGCCAGCAGTTCCAGCGGGAGCTTAAAATACGAGCAGTACTTC.

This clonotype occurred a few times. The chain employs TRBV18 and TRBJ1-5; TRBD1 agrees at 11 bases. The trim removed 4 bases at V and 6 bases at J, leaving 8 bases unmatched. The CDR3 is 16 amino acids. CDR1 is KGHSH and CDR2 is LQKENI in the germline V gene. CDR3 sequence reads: CASSRGDRGSGQPQHF. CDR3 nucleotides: TGTGCCAGCTCACGCGGGGACAGGGGGTCGGGTCAGCCCCAGCATTTT.

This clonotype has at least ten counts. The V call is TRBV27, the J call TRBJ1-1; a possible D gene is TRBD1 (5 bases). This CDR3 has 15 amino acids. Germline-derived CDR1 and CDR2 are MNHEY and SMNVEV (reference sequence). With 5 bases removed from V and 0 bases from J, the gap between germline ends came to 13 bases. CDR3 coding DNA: TGTGCCAGCAGTCCCCGACAGAATTTGAACACTGAAGCTTTCTTT. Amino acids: CASSPRQNLNTEAFF.

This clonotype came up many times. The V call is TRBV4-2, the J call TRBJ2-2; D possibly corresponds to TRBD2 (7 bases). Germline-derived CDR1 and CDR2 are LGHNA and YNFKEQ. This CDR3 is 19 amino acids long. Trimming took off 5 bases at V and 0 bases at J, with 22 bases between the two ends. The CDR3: CASSVEGRGQRANTGELFF. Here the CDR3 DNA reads TGTGCCAGCAGCGTCGAGGGGCGGGGGCAGAGAGCGAACACCGGGGAGCTGTTTTTT.

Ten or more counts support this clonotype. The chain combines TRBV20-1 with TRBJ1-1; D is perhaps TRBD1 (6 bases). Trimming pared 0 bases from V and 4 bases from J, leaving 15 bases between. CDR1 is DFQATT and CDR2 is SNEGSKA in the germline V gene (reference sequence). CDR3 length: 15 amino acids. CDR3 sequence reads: CSARDFKGGGTEAFF. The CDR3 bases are TGCAGTGCTAGAGATTTCAAGGGAGGGGGCACTGAAGCTTTCTTT.

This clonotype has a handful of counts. CDR3 sequence reads: CASSPPFGQANQETQYF. The CDR3 DNA sequence: TGCGCCAGCAGCCCCCCTTTTGGTCAGGCAAACCAAGAGACCCAGTACTTC. The rearrangement uses TRBV5-1 and TRBJ2-5; no clear D. The CDR3 extends over 17 amino acids. Trimming removed 4 bases at V and 0 bases at J, with 19 bases between. Germline values: CDR1 SGHRS, CDR2 YFSETQ.

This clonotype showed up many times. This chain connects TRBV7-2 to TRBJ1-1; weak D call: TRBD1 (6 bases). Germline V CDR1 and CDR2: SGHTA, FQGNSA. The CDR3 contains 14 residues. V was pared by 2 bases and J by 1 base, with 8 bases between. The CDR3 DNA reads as TGTGCCAGCAGCTTACCCAGGGGGAACACTGAAGCTTTCTTT. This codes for CASSLPRGNTEAFF.

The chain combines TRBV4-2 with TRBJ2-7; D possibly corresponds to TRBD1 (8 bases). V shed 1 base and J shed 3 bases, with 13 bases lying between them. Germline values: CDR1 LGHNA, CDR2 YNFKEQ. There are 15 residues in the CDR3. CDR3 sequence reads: CASSQGTGTIYEQYF. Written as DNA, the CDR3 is TGTGCCAGCAGCCAAGGGACAGGGACTATCTACGAGCAGTACTTC.

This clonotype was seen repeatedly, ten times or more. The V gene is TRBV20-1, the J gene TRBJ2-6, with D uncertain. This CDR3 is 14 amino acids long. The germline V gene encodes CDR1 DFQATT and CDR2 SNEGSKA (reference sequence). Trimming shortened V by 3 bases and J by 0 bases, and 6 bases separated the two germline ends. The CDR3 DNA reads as TGCAGTGCTAGTATGGGCTCTGGGGCCAACGTCCTGACTTTC. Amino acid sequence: CSASMGSGANVLTF.

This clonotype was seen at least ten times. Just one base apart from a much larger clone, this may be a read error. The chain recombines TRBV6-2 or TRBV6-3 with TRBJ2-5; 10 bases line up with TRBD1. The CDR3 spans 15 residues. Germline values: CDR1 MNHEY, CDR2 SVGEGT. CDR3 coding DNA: TGTGCCAGCAGGGAGACAGGGGGCTTCCAAGAGACCAAGTACTTC. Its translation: CASRETGGFQETKYF.

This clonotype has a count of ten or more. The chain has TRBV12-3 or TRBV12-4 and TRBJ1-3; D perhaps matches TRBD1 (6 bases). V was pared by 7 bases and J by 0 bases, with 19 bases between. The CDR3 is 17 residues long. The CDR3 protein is CASIPVGAGASGNTIYF. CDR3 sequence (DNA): TGTGCCAGCATCCCGGTAGGGGCAGGGGCCTCTGGAAACACCATATATTTT.

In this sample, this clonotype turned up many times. In DNA form, the CDR3 reads TGTGCCAGCAGTTACTCGGCACCAGGGGGTCTATATGAAAAACTGTTTTTT. Translation gives CASSYSAPGGLYEKLFF. This rearrangement joins TRBV6-2 or TRBV6-3 to TRBJ1-4, with TRBD1 matching over 7 bases. The CDR3 loop spans 17 amino acids. Germline loops: CDR1 MNHEY, CDR2 SVGEGT. After removal of 0 bases from V and 6 bases from J, the junction contained 10 bases not matched to a gene.

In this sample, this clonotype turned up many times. The CDR3: CASTTPDKNYGYTF. The CDR3 DNA reads TGTGCCAGCACTACCCCGGACAAAAACTATGGCTACACCTTC. This chain joins TRBV6-1 and TRBJ1-2, with D tentatively TRBD1 (5 bases). Trimming pared 7 bases from V and 2 bases from J, leaving 14 bases between. Germline-derived CDR1 and CDR2 are MNHNS and SASEGT. CDR3 length: 14 amino acids.

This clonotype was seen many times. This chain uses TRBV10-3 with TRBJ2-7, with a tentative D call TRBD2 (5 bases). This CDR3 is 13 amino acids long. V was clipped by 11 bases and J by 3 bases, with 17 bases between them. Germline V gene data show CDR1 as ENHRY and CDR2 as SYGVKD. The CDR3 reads CAPPGTEGYEQYF. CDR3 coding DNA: TGTGCCCCGCCAGGCACAGAGGGCTACGAGCAGTACTTC.

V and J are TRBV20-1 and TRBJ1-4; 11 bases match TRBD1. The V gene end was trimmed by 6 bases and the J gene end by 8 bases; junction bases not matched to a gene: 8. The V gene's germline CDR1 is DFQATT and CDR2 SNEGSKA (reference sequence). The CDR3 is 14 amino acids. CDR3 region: CSAPGGQGGEKLFF. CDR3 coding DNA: TGCAGTGCCCCCGGGGGACAGGGGGGGGAAAAACTGTTTTTT.